Listed below are T cell receptor beta chains from one sample, sequenced in a study of early T cells in non-severe SARS-CoV-2 infection. Using its own MiXCR run on the 5' RACE reads, TCRdb lists one record per CDR3 protein. The sample yields roughly 30,000 distinct CDR3 sequences, approximately 6% seen once. Sequencing input: whole blood. The receptor set was obtained from an adult who was a healthcare worker with PCR-confirmed SARS-CoV-2 infection or an uninfected control (not recorded which). Both conserved end residues are part of each CDR3.

>TRBV28
CASIPGTTPYGYTF
>TRBV6-5
CASSYDREGQPQHF
>TRBV7-9
CASSPGRTSDWADTQYF
>TRBV20-1
CSASEAGVPGELFF
>TRBV15
CATSRELAIKTQYF
>TRBV7-6
CASSLASLSEQYF
>TRBV6-4
CASSPSGSEADTQYF
>TRBV20-1
CSASWGSTRNTEAFF
>TRBV7-3
CASSDGAGQPQHF
>TRBV27
CASRGSGGYEQYF
>TRBV11-2
CASSPRGSGYNEQFF
>TRBV7-2
CASSLFAATNTGELFF
>TRBV7-8
CASSSVLGLAPYEQYF
>TRBV27
CASSLIGVGETQYF
>TRBV5-4
CASSVGQRGQETQYF
>TRBV4-1
CASSQVSGPWSEQFF
>TRBV5-1
CASSQQGLGTEAFF
>TRBV20-1
CSATWTEQFF
>TRBV4-2
CASSQVTVNTEAFF
>TRBV6-6
CASSYRVSGTVGELFF
>TRBV28
CASSFSGERNEQFF
>TRBV27
CASSFRLTNTGELFF
>TRBV5-4
CASSLEGLASTDTQYF
>TRBV19
CATSHDREETQYF
>TRBV30
CAWTRSVGELFF
>TRBV6-1
CASSDILAGLYNEQFF
>TRBV10-1
CASSAGTAPSNEQFF
>TRBV10-2
CASSAGGEDTQYF
>TRBV11-2
CASSLGQREKLFF
>TRBV28
CASSFRYEQYF
>TRBV20-1
CSARVEGQNYGYTF
>TRBV27
CASGRPSANEKLFF
>TRBV24-1
CATSDSGQGITGELFF
>TRBV12-5
CASGLGLGPQHF